This T cell receptor beta chain emerged from a study of blood T cells in healthy people across ages. Findings and limits, study-wide: Compared with aged donors, long-lived donors showed fewer expanded clones, suggesting selection. Diversity estimates from one million T cells were considered underestimates. With age, beta diversity per million T cells declined roughly linearly, significantly by 35 to 40.

On this clonotype itself: Its antigen is not identified.

The use of a sample-barcoded 5' primer and a J-beta primer mix characterized a second PCR of roughly 7 to 11 cycles. Each cDNA molecule, via a template-switch adaptor with 12 random nucleotides, was tagged. MiXCR, run by TCRdb on the 5' RACE reads, gives a single entry per CDR3 protein. The table has over a million distinct CDR3 sequences, approximately 38% seen once. The germline V gene encodes CDR1 SGHAT and CDR2 FQNNGV. The ends were cut back, 1 base at V and 8 bases at J, with 12 bases in the middle. The CDR3 is 15 residues long. The chain recombines TRBV11-2 with TRBJ1-6, with D possibly being TRBD1 (5 bases). The sequencing input was blood. The TCR comes from a woman between 18 and 30 years old in good health. The CDR3, as DNA: TGTGCCAGCAGCTTAGTCGGCTTGGGGGATTCACCCCTCCACTTT. This translates into CASSLVGLGDSPLHF. Supplemented by reference TRBV11-2 and TRBJ1-6, the full variable domain reads EAGVAQSPRYKIIEKRQSVAFWCNPISGHATLYWYQQILGQGPKLLIQFQNNGVVDDSQLPKDRFSAERLKGVDSTLKIQPAKLEDSAVYLCASSLVGLGDSPLHFGNGTRLTVT.